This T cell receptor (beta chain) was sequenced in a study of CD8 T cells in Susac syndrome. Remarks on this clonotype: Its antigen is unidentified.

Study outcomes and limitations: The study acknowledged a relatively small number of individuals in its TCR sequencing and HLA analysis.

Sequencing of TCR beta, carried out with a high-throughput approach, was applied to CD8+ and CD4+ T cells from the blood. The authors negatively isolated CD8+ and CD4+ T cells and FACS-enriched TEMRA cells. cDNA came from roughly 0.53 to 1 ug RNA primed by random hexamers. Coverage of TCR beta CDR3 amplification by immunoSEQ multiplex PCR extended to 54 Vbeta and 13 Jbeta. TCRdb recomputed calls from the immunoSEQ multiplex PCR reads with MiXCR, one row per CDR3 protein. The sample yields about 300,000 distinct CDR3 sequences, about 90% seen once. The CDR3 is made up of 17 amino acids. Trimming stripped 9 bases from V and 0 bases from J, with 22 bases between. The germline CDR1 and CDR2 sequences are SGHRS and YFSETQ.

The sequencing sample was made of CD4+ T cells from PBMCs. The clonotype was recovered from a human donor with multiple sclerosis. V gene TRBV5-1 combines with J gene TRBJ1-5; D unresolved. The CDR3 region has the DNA TGCGCCACCCCGCGGGGTGATAGGAGCTCTAGCAATCAGCCCCAGCATTTT. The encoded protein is CATPRGDRSSSNQPQHF.